This entry lists 17 T cell receptor beta chains sequenced from one sample in a study of T cell changes during pregnancy in multiple sclerosis. Libraries were prepared by immunoSEQ multiplex PCR; TCRdb keeps only in-frame clonotypes and omits some of them. This sample carries some 54,000 clones, 90% to 95% of them seen once, and the ten largest clones take around 1.8%. The sequences come from peripheral blood, collected after pregnancy. These receptors originate from a female donor with multiple sclerosis, enrolled in a pregnancy study.

This clone was found once. CDR3 nucleotide sequence: TGTGCCAGCCAGACCAGGAAGACAGGAAGAATCACTAACTATGGCTACACCTTC. Protein sequence: CASQTRKTGRITNYGYTF. This chain joins TRBV2 and TRBJ1-2, with a possible D match to TRBD1 (6 bases). The CDR3 contains 18 residues. V was trimmed by 8 bases and J by 0 bases, leaving 25 bases between them. Germline V gene lookup returns CDR1 SNHLY and CDR2 FYNNEI.

The chain couples TRBV4-1 to TRBJ2-7; D call uncertain. The CDR3 has 17 residues. Trimming stripped 0 bases from V and 2 bases from J, with 17 bases between. Germline CDR1 reads MGHRA; CDR2 reads YSYEKL. The CDR3 coding sequence is TGCGCCAGCAGCCAAGAAAAAGGAGCAGCTCAAACCTACGAGCAGTACTTC. Translated, it gives CASSQEKGAAQTYEQYF.

J is TRBJ2-1 and V is TRBV19; 8 nucleotides match TRBD2. Germline loops: CDR1 LNHDA, CDR2 SQIVND (reference sequence). V shed 5 bases and J 12 bases; nucleotides not matched to a gene: 12. This CDR3 contains 14 residues. DNA for the CDR3: TGTGCCAGTAGTCTCGGGACTAGTGCCCTTGGGCAGTTCTTC. Amino acid sequence: CASSLGTSALGQFF.

The chain links TRBV6-1 to TRBJ1-4; D is uncertain. V was clipped by 3 bases and J by 8 bases, with 16 bases between them. This CDR3 contains 15 residues. CDR1 is MNHNS and CDR2 is SASEGT in the germline V gene. The CDR3 nucleotides read TGTGCCAGCAGTGAGACGGGAGCCTGGCGGGAAAAACTGTTTTTT. It yields the protein CASSETGAWREKLFF.

The V call is TRBV6-6, the J call TRBJ2-3, with D tentatively TRBD1 (5 bases). Germline CDR1 reads MNHNY; CDR2 reads SVGAGI (reference sequence). This CDR3 is 16 amino acids long. The V gene lost 2 bases and the J gene lost 3 bases, with 15 bases spanning the gap. For the CDR3, the DNA is TGTGCCAGCAGTTACACCACGACAGACGCAACAGATACGCAGTATTTT. Translation: CASSYTTTDATDTQYF.

V is TRBV7-2 and J is TRBJ2-5, with TRBD2 matching over 8 bases. The trim removed 2 bases at V and 4 bases at J, leaving 3 bases unmatched. CDR1 and CDR2 (germline): SGHTA, FQGNSA. CDR3 size: 14 residues. CDR3 in amino acids: CASSLILAGETQYF. As DNA, the CDR3 is TGTGCCAGCAGCTTAATCCTAGCGGGAGAGACCCAGTACTTC.

V and J are TRBV11-3 and TRBJ2-7; 8 bases are shared with TRBD2. The CDR3 runs to 11 residues. CDR1 and CDR2 (germline): SGHNT, YENEEA. V was clipped by 3 bases and J by 11 bases; unmatched bases: 3. The CDR3: CASSLGLDEYF. DNA of the CDR3: TGTGCCAGCAGCTTGGGACTAGACGAGTACTTC.

The rearrangement uses TRBV4-3 and TRBJ2-7; a weak D match, TRBD1 (5 bases). The CDR3 runs 16 residues. The germline V gene has CDR1 LGHNA and CDR2 YSLEER. V was cut by 0 bases and J by 3 bases, with 15 bases left in between. The DNA of the CDR3 is TGCGCCAGCAGCCAAGATCTAGGCAGGGTCGGCTACGAGCAGTACTTC. Protein sequence: CASSQDLGRVGYEQYF.

V usage is TRBV6-6 and J usage is TRBJ1-2; D is ambiguous. CDR1 MNHNY and CDR2 SVGAGI come from the germline V gene (reference sequence). This CDR3 contains 12 residues. V dropped 5 bases and J dropped 4 bases, with 8 bases sitting between them. CDR3: CASSRQSYGYTF. CDR3 nucleotide sequence: TGTGCCAGCAGTAGACAATCCTATGGCTACACCTTC.

CDR3 in DNA: TGTGCCAGCAGCTTGGCGGCCAACACTGAAGCTTTCTTT. It yields the protein CASSLAANTEAFF. The chain joins TRBV7-9 to TRBJ1-1; no firm D call. Germline V gene data show CDR1 as SEHNR and CDR2 as FQNEAQ (reference sequence). The CDR3 sequence is 13 residues long. V lost 3 bases and J 2 bases, leaving 7 bases between the germline ends.

The gene calls are TRBV18 and TRBJ1-2; 7 bases match TRBD1. CDR1 KGHSH and CDR2 LQKENI come from the germline V gene. The CDR3 consists of 15 residues. Germline trimming cut 5 bases from V and 8 bases from J; bases unmatched to any gene: 14. The CDR3 loop reads CASSVYRGQSSGYTF. The CDR3 DNA sequence: TGTGCCAGCTCAGTCTACAGGGGCCAAAGCTCAGGCTACACCTTC.

The chain combines TRBV6-1 with TRBJ2-6; D unresolved. Trimming removed 4 bases at V and 2 bases at J, with 6 bases between. The CDR3 length is 14 residues. CDR1 and CDR2 from the germline V gene are MNHNS and SASEGT. CDR3 sequence: CASSALTGANVLTF. The CDR3 nucleotides read TGTGCCAGCAGTGCTTTAACTGGGGCCAACGTCCTGACTTTC.

The chain links TRBV19 to TRBJ1-5, with TRBD1 identical over 8 bases. The length of the CDR3 is 14 residues. The V segment lost 7 bases and the J segment 7 bases; nucleotides outside the gene matches: 9. In germline, CDR1 is LNHDA, CDR2 SQIVND (reference sequence). The CDR3: CASTPGQGGQPQHF. Written as DNA, the CDR3 is TGTGCCAGTACCCCCGGACAGGGAGGGCAGCCCCAGCATTTT. Together with reference TRBV19 and TRBJ1-5, the CDR3 gives the full variable domain: DGGITQSPKYLFRKEGQNVTLSCEQNLNHDAMYWYRQDPGQGLRLIYYSQIVNDFQKGDIAEGYSVSREKKESFPLTVTSAQKNPTAFYLCASTPGQGGQPQHFGDGTRLSIL.

This clone came up once. This chain joins TRBV29-1 and TRBJ2-7; D ambiguous. With 4 bases removed from V and 5 bases from J, the gap between germline ends came to 9 bases. Germline lookup yields CDR1 SQVTM and CDR2 ANQGSEA. The CDR3 is made up of 11 amino acids. This CDR3 reads CSVGAGNEQYF. The CDR3 bases are TGCAGCGTTGGGGCCGGAAACGAGCAGTACTTC.

V and J are TRBV2 and TRBJ2-2; 10 positions agree with TRBD2. Germline lookup yields CDR1 SNHLY and CDR2 FYNNEI. The trim removed 1 base at V and 8 bases at J, leaving 1 base unmatched. The CDR3 extends over 14 amino acids. The CDR3 coding sequence is TGTGCCAGCAGTGAAGTTAGCGGGAGGGGGGAGCTGTTTTTT. Translated: CASSEVSGRGELFF.

The chain carries TRBV29-1 and TRBJ1-2; no reliable D call. The V gene's germline CDR1 is SQVTM and CDR2 ANQGSEA. The CDR3 covers 12 residues. Trimming cost V 5 bases and J 2 bases, with 9 bases left between them. This CDR3 reads CSVSQENYGYTF. The CDR3 DNA follows: TGCAGCGTTTCTCAGGAAAACTATGGCTACACCTTC.

The CDR3 nucleotides are TGTGCCTGGAGTCAAGACAGGGGAATTGACAATGAGCAGTTCTTC. Translating gives CAWSQDRGIDNEQFF. The chain links TRBV30 to TRBJ2-1, with 8 positions matching TRBD1. Unmatched junction bases numbered 8, after V lost 2 bases and J lost 5 bases. CDR1 and CDR2 from the germline V gene are GTSNPN and SVGIG (reference sequence). The CDR3 contains 15 residues.